The next 11 T cell receptor beta chains were all read from a single sample in a study of cytomegalovirus exposure and HLA in healthy donors. PCR primers comprised 60 Vbeta and 13 Jbeta primers. The assay was immunoSEQ multiplex PCR, and TCRdb's table has in-frame clones only and misses some. The sample holds some 80,000 clones; under 80% are singletons and the top ten take roughly 1.5%. Specimen: PBMCs. These receptors were collected from a man between 40 and 49 years old in good health and CMV-seronegative.

CDR3 sequence: CATSGRLAGGSDEQFF. CDR3 coding DNA: TGTGCCACCAGCGGCCGACTAGCGGGAGGTTCGGATGAGCAGTTCTTC. This chain connects TRBV15 to TRBJ2-1, with 13 bases identical to TRBD2. This CDR3 spans 16 amino acids. The germline V gene encodes CDR1 LNHNV and CDR2 YYDKDF (reference sequence). J lost 8 bases, V lost 5 bases, and 9 bases had no gene match.

This clone was picked up a small number of times. The chain uses TRBV7-9 and TRBJ2-3; 8 bases align to TRBD1. Germline V CDR1 and CDR2: SEHNR, FQNEAQ (reference sequence). The CDR3 has 14 residues. V lost 7 bases, J lost 5 bases, and 8 bases stayed unmatched. The CDR3, as DNA: TGTGCCAGCAACTTTGACAGGGGATTAGATACGCAGTATTTT. Encoded protein: CASNFDRGLDTQYF.

This rearrangement joins TRBV27 to TRBJ1-1; D possibly corresponds to TRBD1 (6 bases). Germline V CDR1 and CDR2: MNHEY, SMNVEV (reference sequence). V lost 8 bases, J lost 6 bases, and 16 bases lay in between. This CDR3 has 13 residues. CDR3 loop: CASREGGRAEAFF. CDR3 sequence (DNA): TGTGCCAGCCGGGAGGGGGGGAGGGCTGAAGCTTTCTTT.

V and J are TRBV5-1 and TRBJ2-6; 10 bases line up with TRBD1. Germline V lookup: CDR1 SGHRS, CDR2 YFSETQ. Losses at the gene ends were 4 bases for V and 0 bases for J; bases not matched to a gene: 1. The CDR3 sequence is 16 residues long. The CDR3 protein is CASSRDRGSGANVLTF. CDR3 nucleotide sequence: TGCGCCAGCAGCCGGGACAGGGGCTCTGGGGCCAACGTCCTGACTTTC.

The chain is built from TRBV19 and TRBJ2-6; 11 positions agree with TRBD1. Germline CDR1 is LNHDA and CDR2 is SQIVND (reference sequence). After removal of 3 bases from V and 3 bases from J, the junction contained 10 bases not matched to a gene. This CDR3 region has 19 residues. Here the CDR3 reads CASSISVGQGARGANVLTF. The CDR3 nucleotides read TGTGCCAGTAGTATCTCGGTCGGACAGGGGGCGCGTGGGGCCAACGTCCTGACTTTC.

V usage is TRBV6-6 and J usage is TRBJ2-1, with D maybe TRBD2 (5 bases). The V gene lost 6 bases and the J gene lost 7 bases, with 16 bases spanning the gap. Looked up from germline, CDR1 is MNHNY and CDR2 is SVGAGI (reference sequence). This CDR3 is 14 amino acids long. As DNA, the CDR3 is TGTGCCAGCAGACGAGGCCCTCCGGGAAATGAGCAGTTCTTC. This translates into CASRRGPPGNEQFF.

This clone has only one observation. The rearrangement links TRBV28 to TRBJ1-2, with 7 bases fitting TRBD1. J lost 6 bases, V lost 3 bases, and 4 bases had no gene match. The CDR3 sequence is 13 residues long. Germline CDR1 reads MDHEN; CDR2 reads SYDVKM. The CDR3 sequence is CASSFNRGDGYTF. CDR3 in DNA: TGTGCCAGCAGTTTTAACAGGGGCGATGGCTACACCTTC.

The chain is built from TRBV7-6 and TRBJ1-1; D is ambiguous. V lost 5 bases to trimming and J lost 6 bases, with 10 bases between them. The length of the CDR3 is 12 residues. Germline CDR1 SGHVS, CDR2 FNYEAQ. This CDR3 is CASSQDWAEAFF. In DNA form, the CDR3 reads TGTGCCAGCAGCCAGGATTGGGCTGAAGCTTTCTTT.

The gene calls are TRBV6-4 and TRBJ2-1; perhaps TRBD1 as D (6 bases). Germline CDR1 MRHNA, CDR2 SNTAGT. V was cut by 4 bases and J by 5 bases, with 18 bases left in between. This CDR3 comprises 16 residues. The CDR3 coding sequence is TGTGCCAGCAGTGGAACAGGGACCCTTGGTGACAATGAGCAGTTCTTC. It encodes CASSGTGTLGDNEQFF.

The V and J genes are TRBV9 and TRBJ2-3; D unclear. V dropped 0 bases and J dropped 0 bases, with 5 bases sitting between them. The germline CDR1 and CDR2 sequences are SGDLS and YYNGEE. This CDR3 has 14 residues. The CDR3 protein is CASSVARSTDTQYF. The CDR3 DNA sequence: TGTGCCAGCAGCGTAGCCCGGAGCACAGATACGCAGTATTTT.

The gene calls are TRBV9 and TRBJ2-1; D remains ambiguous. The CDR3 loop spans 13 amino acids. Trimming removed 0 bases from V and 9 bases from J, with 10 bases in between. Germline V lookup: CDR1 SGDLS, CDR2 YYNGEE. Here the CDR3 DNA reads TGTGCCAGCAGCGTAGTGGAGTTTGGTGAGCAGTTCTTC. This encodes CASSVVEFGEQFF. The full variable domain, in which reference TRBV9 and TRBJ2-1 provide the parts outside the CDR3, is DSGVTQTPKHLITATGQRVTLRCSPRSGDLSVYWYQQSLDQGLQFLIQYYNGEERAKGNILERFSAQQFPDLHSELNLSSLELGDSALYFCASSVVEFGEQFFGPGTRLTVL.